This T cell receptor beta chain was identified in a study of response to subunit inactivated influenza vaccine. Study observations and caveats: Each seasonal influenza vaccination, the authors suggested, recruits few new T cells.

MiXCR, run by TCRdb on the RT-PCR reads, gives a single entry per CDR3 protein. The sample yields 650,000 to 800,000 distinct CDR3 sequences, around a sixth seen once. This clonotype appeared a few times. The antigen is not known. The V gene lost 2 bases and the J gene lost 2 bases, with 18 bases spanning the gap. The CDR3 totals 17 residues. The germline CDR1 and CDR2 sequences are MNHEY and SVGAGI. This TCR derives from a man between 50 and 59 years old who received an inactivated influenza vaccine. This chain uses TRBV6-5 with TRBJ1-2, with a weak D call TRBD1 (6 bases). This material consisted of PBMCs from blood, taken 5 days after vaccination. This CDR3 is CASSYLMVRTGNYGYTF. The DNA of the CDR3 is TGTGCCAGCAGTTACCTGATGGTTCGCACAGGGAACTATGGCTACACCTTC.